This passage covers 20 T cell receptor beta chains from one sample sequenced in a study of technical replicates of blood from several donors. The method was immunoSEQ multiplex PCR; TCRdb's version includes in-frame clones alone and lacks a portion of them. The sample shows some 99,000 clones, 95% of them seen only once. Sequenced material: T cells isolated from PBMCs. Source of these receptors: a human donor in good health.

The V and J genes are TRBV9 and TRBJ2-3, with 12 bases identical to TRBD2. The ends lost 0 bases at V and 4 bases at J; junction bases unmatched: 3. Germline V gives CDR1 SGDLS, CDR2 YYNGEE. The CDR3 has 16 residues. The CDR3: CASSVGSSGGADTQYF. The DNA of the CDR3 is TGTGCCAGCAGCGTAGGGTCTAGCGGGGGGGCAGATACGCAGTATTTT.

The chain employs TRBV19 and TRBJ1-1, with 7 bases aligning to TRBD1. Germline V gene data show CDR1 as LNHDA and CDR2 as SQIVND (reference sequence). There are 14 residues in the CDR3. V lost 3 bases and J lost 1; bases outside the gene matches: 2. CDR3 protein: CASSIHRGNTEAFF. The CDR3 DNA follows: TGTGCCAGTAGTATCCACAGGGGGAACACTGAAGCTTTCTTT.

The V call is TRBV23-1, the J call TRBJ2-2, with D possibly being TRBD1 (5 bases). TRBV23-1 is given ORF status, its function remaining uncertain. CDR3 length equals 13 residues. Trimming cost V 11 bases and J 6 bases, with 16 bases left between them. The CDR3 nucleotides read TGCGCCGGAGCAGGAGAAGGGGCCGGGGAGCTGTTTTTT. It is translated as CAGAGEGAGELFF.

CDR3 protein: CASSFGFPGDNSPLHF. Written as DNA, the CDR3 is TGTGCCAGCAGCTTTGGGTTCCCGGGGGATAATTCACCCCTCCACTTT. The chain uses TRBV5-4 and TRBJ1-6; the D gene is possibly TRBD1 (5 bases). Trimming left V 2 bases short and J 5 bases short, with 14 bases between. The CDR3 spans 16 residues. Germline V gives CDR1 SGHNT, CDR2 YYREEE (reference sequence).

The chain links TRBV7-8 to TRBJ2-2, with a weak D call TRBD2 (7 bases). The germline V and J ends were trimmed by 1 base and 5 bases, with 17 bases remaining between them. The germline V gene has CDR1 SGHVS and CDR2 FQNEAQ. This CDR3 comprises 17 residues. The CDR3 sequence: CASSLVLRGGGTGELFF. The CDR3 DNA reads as TGTGCCAGCAGCTTAGTCCTGAGGGGGGGCGGGACCGGGGAGCTGTTTTTT.

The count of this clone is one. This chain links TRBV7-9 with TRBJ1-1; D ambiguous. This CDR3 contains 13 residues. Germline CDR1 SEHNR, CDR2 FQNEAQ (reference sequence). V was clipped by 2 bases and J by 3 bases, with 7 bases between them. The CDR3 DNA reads TGTGCCAGCAGCTTAAACCCGGACACTGAAGCTTTCTTT. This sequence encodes CASSLNPDTEAFF.

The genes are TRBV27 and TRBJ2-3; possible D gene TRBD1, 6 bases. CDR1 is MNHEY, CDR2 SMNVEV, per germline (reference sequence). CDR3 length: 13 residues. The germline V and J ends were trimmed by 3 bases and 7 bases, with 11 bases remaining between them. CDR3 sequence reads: CASSLTTGNTQYF. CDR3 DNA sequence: TGTGCCAGCAGTTTGACAACAGGGAATACGCAGTATTTT.

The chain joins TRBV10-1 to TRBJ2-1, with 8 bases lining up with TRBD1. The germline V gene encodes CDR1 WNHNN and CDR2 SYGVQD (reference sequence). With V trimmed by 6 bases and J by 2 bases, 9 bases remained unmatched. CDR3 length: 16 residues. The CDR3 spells CASSKTGAKPYNEQFF. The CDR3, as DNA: TGCGCCAGCAGCAAGACAGGGGCCAAACCCTACAATGAGCAGTTCTTC.

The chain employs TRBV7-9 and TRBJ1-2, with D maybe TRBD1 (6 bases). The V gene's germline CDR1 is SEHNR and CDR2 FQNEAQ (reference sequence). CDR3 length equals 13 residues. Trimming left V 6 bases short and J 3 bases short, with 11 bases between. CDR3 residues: CASRVTGYYGYTF. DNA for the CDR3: TGTGCCAGCAGGGTAACAGGGTACTATGGCTACACCTTC.

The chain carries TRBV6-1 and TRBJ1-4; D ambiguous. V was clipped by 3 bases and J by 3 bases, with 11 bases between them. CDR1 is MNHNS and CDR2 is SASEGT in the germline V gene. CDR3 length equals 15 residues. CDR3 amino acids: CASSDLADANEKLFF. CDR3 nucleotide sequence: TGTGCCAGCAGTGATCTAGCAGATGCTAATGAAAAACTGTTTTTT.

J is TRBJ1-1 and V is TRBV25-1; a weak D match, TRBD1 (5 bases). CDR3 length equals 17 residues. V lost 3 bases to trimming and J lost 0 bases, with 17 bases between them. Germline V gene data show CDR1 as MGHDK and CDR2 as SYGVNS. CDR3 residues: CASSDRVKKGMNTEAFF. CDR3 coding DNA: TGTGCCAGCAGTGATCGTGTGAAAAAGGGGATGAACACTGAAGCTTTCTTT. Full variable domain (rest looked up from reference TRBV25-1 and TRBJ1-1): EADIYQTPRYLVIGTGKKITLECSQTMGHDKMYWYQQDPGMELHLIHYSYGVNSTEKGDLSSESTVSRIRTEHFPLTLESARPSHTSQYLCASSDRVKKGMNTEAFFGQGTRLTVV.

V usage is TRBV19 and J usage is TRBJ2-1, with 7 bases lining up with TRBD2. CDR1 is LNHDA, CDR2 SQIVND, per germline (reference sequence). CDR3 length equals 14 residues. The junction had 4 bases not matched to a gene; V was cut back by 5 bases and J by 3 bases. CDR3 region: CASSESGNYNEQFF. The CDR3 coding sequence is TGTGCCAGTAGTGAAAGCGGGAACTACAATGAGCAGTTCTTC.

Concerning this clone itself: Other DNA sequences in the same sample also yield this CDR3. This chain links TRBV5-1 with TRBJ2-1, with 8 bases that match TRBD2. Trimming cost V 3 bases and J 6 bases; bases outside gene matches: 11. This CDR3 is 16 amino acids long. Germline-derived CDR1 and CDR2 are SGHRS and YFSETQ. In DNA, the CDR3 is TGCGCCAGCAGCTATGGACGTGGGACTAGAAGCAATGAGCAGTTCTTC. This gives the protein CASSYGRGTRSNEQFF. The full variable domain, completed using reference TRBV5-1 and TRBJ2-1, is KAGVTQTPRYLIKTRGQQVTLSCSPISGHRSVSWYQQTPGQGLQFLFEYFSETQRNKGNFPGRFSGRQFSNSRSEMNVSTLELGDSALYLCASSYGRGTRSNEQFFGPGTRLTVL.

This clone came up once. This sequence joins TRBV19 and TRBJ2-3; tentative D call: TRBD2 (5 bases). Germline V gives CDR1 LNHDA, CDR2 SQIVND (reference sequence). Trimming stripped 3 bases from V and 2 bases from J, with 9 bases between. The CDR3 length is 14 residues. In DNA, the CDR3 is TGTGCCAGTAGTATGAAGCGGTCCACAGATACGCAGTATTTT. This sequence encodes CASSMKRSTDTQYF.

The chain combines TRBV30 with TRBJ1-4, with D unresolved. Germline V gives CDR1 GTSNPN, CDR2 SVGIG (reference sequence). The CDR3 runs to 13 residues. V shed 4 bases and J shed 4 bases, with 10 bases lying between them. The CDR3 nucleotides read TGTGCCTGGACCCAGGTGGTTAATGAAAAACTGTTTTTT. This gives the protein CAWTQVVNEKLFF.

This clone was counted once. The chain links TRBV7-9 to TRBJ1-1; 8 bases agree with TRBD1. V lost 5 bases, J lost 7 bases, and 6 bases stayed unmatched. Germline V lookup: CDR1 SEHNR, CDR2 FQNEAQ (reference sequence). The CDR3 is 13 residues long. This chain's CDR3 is CASSLGTGNEAFF. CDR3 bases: TGTGCCAGCAGCCTAGGGACAGGTAATGAAGCTTTCTTT.

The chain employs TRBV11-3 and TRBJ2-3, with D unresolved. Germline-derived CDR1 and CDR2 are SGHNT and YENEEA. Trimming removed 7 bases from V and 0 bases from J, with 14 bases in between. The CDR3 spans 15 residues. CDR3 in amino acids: CASTGGISSTDTQYF. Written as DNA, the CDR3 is TGTGCCAGCACCGGCGGCATCTCTAGCACAGATACGCAGTATTTT. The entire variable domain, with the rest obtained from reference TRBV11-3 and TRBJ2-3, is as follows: EAGVVQSPRYKIIEKKQPVAFWCNPISGHNTLYWYLQNLGQGPELLIRYENEEAVDDSQLPKDRFSAERLKGVDSTLKIQPAELGDSAVYLCASTGGISSTDTQYFGPGTRLTVL.

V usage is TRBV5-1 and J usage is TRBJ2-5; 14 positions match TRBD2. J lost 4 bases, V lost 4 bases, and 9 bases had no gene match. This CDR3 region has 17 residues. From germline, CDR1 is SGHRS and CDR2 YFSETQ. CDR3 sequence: CASSTGLAGGPLETQYF. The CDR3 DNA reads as TGCGCCAGCAGCACCGGACTAGCGGGGGGACCGTTAGAGACCCAGTACTTC.

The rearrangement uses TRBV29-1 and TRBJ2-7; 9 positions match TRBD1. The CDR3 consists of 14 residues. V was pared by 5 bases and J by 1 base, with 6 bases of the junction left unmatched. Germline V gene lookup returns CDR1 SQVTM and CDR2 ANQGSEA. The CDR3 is CSVKHRGLSYEQYF. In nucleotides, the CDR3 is TGCAGCGTTAAGCACAGGGGGCTATCCTACGAGCAGTACTTC.

The CDR3 protein is CASTDRVVDNSPLHF. For the CDR3, the DNA is TGTGCCAGCACTGACAGGGTTGTAGATAATTCACCCCTCCACTTT. The rearrangement uses TRBV11-2 and TRBJ1-6; 7 nucleotides line up with TRBD1. The germline V gene has CDR1 SGHAT and CDR2 FQNNGV. Trimming at V came to 7 bases and at J to 5 bases, leaving 8 bases not matched to a gene. The CDR3 runs 15 residues.